This record covers a single T cell receptor (beta chain). The target of this receptor is not known. Per-nucleotide qualities are absent, and no much larger clonotype sits a single base away. The roughly 39 donors, aged about 6 to 95 years, were systemically healthy Caucasian individuals from Russia. About 10 milliliters of peripheral blood were drawn from each donor into EDTA-treated Vacutainer tubes. Ficoll-Paque density-gradient centrifugation was used to isolate PBMCs, with at least 7 million per sample. Trizol reagent was used to extract total RNA from the PBMCs, yielding at least 6 micrograms per sample. The percentages of naive CD45RAhigh/CD27high T cells were determined by flow cytometry on a PBMC aliquot from every donor. Germline trimming: 1 base from V, 6 bases from J; junction bases outside gene matches: 8. The germline V gene gives CDR1 as SGHTA and CDR2 as FQGTGA. The CDR3 runs 16 residues from the cysteine to the phenylalanine. Kept here is only the CDR3 DNA, which spans 48 bases and is read in frame from base 1.

This specimen belongs to a study of blood T cells in healthy people across ages (dated by TCRdb to between 2014 and 2017). At the level of the whole study: In model experiments, roughly one uniquely barcoded TCR beta cDNA molecule per two T cells was captured by template switching. To avoid experimental bias, donors of different ages were randomly spread across the sequencing lanes. For two donors (one aged 18 to 29 and one aged 80 or older), the study analyzed two additional independent replicas of 1 million unique cDNA reads from the same blood draw. Four age groups were formed from the donors: young (average 16 years), middle-aged (approximately 39), aged (around 68) and long-lived (approximately 78). Age-related changes in TCR beta repertoire diversity were measured in the study by deep sequencing normalized with unique cDNA molecular identifiers.

Preparation of the library involved 5' RACE. The listed sequencing device is Illumina HiSeq 2500. The second PCR ran for about 7 to 11 cycles and used a J-beta primer mix along with a sample-barcoded 5' primer. Each TCR beta cDNA molecule received a unique molecular identifier from a template-switch 5' adaptor carrying 12 random nucleotides. Each sample yielded at least 3 million CDR3-containing paired-end reads. All of the RNA was converted into first-strand cDNA using the Mint cDNA synthesis kit, with a TRBC-specific oligonucleotide serving as the primer. Following uracil-DNA glycosylase treatment, all cDNA underwent a first 18-cycle PCR with the universal primers M1SS and BC2_uni_R. The source study handled its data this way. For normalization, 1 million high-quality reads, each with a distinct molecular identifier, were randomly selected from each sample. Instead of being binned into consensus sequences, reads with shared molecular identifiers were discarded. CDR3 identification, clonotype clustering and error correction used MiTCR with a Q25 quality threshold and the strictest error-elimination algorithm. A nonparametric unseen species model with Euler transformation was used to estimate lower-bound total TCR beta diversity. The public reads were run again by TCRdb, first through fastp at Q25 and then through MiXCR, and only productive beta chains were kept. Rows are unified per CDR3 protein, each entry keeping the most common DNA and genes. These V and J calls rely on TCRdb rather than the paper's analysis. This sample lists 650,000 to 700,000 distinct CDR3 sequences; roughly 32% were detected once. The ten biggest clones cover 15% of the sample.

Study-wide conclusions, independent of this receptor: Observed TCR beta diversity correlated strongly with the percentage of naive T cells measured by flow cytometry. The CMV infection status of donors was not known, potentially confounding age-related changes in expanded clonotypes. Observed TCR beta diversity per million T cells fell roughly linearly with age, and a significant reduction was already apparent by age about 36. Total diversity estimates from one million sequenced T cells were considered lower bounds and underestimates. Because profiling used bulk unsorted PBMCs, naive and antigen-experienced compartments could not be compared conclusively. The long-lived group showed more naive CD4+ T cells, fewer expanded clones and increased TCR diversity than the aged group, suggesting age selection.

Recombination connected TRBV7-3 to TRBJ2-1; 8 central bases correspond to TRBD2. The sequence derives from a woman of 80 years or more in good health. Donor details come from another sample of the same person, matched by shared clones. The sample consisted of blood. The CDR3 loop reads CASSLKAGGGSNEQFF. The nucleotide sequence reads as follows: TGTGCCAGCAGCTTAAAGGCGGGGGGCGGTAGCAATGAGCAGTTCTTC.